The 30 T cell receptor beta chains listed next were all sequenced from one sample in a study (dated by TCRdb to the mid-2010s). Libraries came from RT-PCR. Sequenced on an Illumina MiSeq. TCRdb applied fastp at Q25 and MiXCR to the public reads, then kept only in-frame beta chains. Every entry covers one CDR3 protein and lists the most common genes and DNA from its rows. The sample table lists about 680,000 distinct CDR3 sequences, over 12% of them with a count of one. The ten largest clones capture roughly 3.9% of the sample. Sequencing was carried out using memory CD4+ T cells from blood. The receptors stem from a female donor in good health, serving as a healthy control.

This clonotype was seen only a few times. The CDR3 loop is CASSPGMGGDSSYNSPLHF. The CDR3 DNA sequence: TGCGCCAGCAGCCCAGGAATGGGGGGAGATAGCTCCTATAATTCACCCCTCCACTTT. J is TRBJ1-6 and V is TRBV4-1; perhaps TRBD1 as D (5 bases). Between the trimmed V and J ends, which lost 4 bases and 0 bases, there was a span of 19 bases. The CDR3 extends over 19 amino acids. Germline values: CDR1 MGHRA, CDR2 YSYEKL.

The V and J genes are TRBV6-1 and TRBJ1-2, with D possibly matching TRBD1 (5 bases). The CDR3 runs to 12 residues. The ends were cut back, 1 base at V and 9 bases at J, with 9 bases in the middle. Germline V lookup: CDR1 MNHNS, CDR2 SASEGT. The CDR3 nucleotides read TGTGCCAGCAGTGAAGGAGGGGCGAGCTACACCTTC. Translation: CASSEGGASYTF.

Many counts were recorded for this clonotype. The chain employs TRBV4-2 and TRBJ2-1; unclear D gene. This CDR3 has 15 amino acids. Germline V CDR1 and CDR2: LGHNA, YNFKEQ. V lost 0 bases, J lost 10 bases, and 16 bases lay in between. The chain's CDR3 is CASSQDVALSNEQFF. Written as DNA, the CDR3 is TGTGCCAGCAGCCAAGACGTAGCTTTAAGTAACGAGCAGTTCTTC.

There are a few counts of this clonotype. The CDR3 loop is CASSRGTPASEQYF. For the CDR3, the DNA is TGTGCCAGCAGCCGAGGGACCCCGGCGAGCGAGCAGTACTTC. J is TRBJ2-7 and V is TRBV6-2 or TRBV6-3; D may be TRBD1 or TRBD2 (5 bases each). The germline V and J ends were trimmed by 6 bases and 6 bases, with 18 bases remaining between them. The germline V gene encodes CDR1 MNHEY and CDR2 SVGEGT. There are 14 residues in the CDR3.

The V and J genes are TRBV6-2 or TRBV6-3 and TRBJ2-1, with TRBD1 matching over 7 bases. V shed 4 bases, J shed 9 bases, and the junction held 6 bases outside the gene matches. The CDR3 loop spans 13 amino acids. Germline V gene lookup returns CDR1 MNHEY and CDR2 SVGEGT. The CDR3 DNA reads as TGTGCCAGCAGTTCGACAGGGTTAGGTGAGCAGTTCTTC. It specifies CASSSTGLGEQFF.

V is TRBV12-3 or TRBV12-4 and J is TRBJ1-5; D gene unclear. V was pared by 9 bases and J by 1 base, with 19 bases between. This CDR3 has 16 amino acids. The CDR3 region has the DNA TGTGCCAGTAACCCCTTGGAGGGTACGAGCAATCAGCCCCAGCATTTT. It translates to CASNPLEGTSNQPQHF.

V is TRBV5-6 and J is TRBJ2-5, with D unresolved. Between the trimmed V and J ends, which lost 1 base and 3 bases, there was a span of 13 bases. Germline lookup yields CDR1 SGHDT and CDR2 YYEEEE. The CDR3 extends over 15 amino acids. CDR3 residues: CASSLSTSLEETQYF. The CDR3 bases are TGTGCCAGCAGCTTGAGTACGAGTCTAGAAGAGACCCAGTACTTC. Complete variable domain (other parts from reference TRBV5-6 and TRBJ2-5): DAGVTQSPTHLIKTRGQQVTLRCSPKSGHDTVSWYQQALGQGPQFIFQYYEEEERQRGNFPDRFSGHQFPNYSSELNVNALLLGDSALYLCASSLSTSLEETQYFGPGTRLLVL.

This clonotype turned up a few times. The chain recombines TRBV4-2 with TRBJ1-4; unclear D gene. V was shortened by 4 bases and J by 0 bases, with 9 bases between the two germline ends. Germline V gene lookup returns CDR1 LGHNA and CDR2 YNFKEQ. This CDR3 is 15 amino acids long. As DNA, the CDR3 is TGTGCCAGCAGCCCCCCGACGGCAACTAATGAAAAACTGTTTTTT. Translated, it gives CASSPPTATNEKLFF.

At least ten counts were recorded for this clonotype. V and J are TRBV4-3 and TRBJ1-1, with D hard to call. V was pared by 0 bases and J by 1 base, with 6 bases between. CDR3 length: 14 residues. Germline-derived CDR1 and CDR2 are LGHNA and YSLEER. Here the CDR3 DNA reads TGCGCCAGCAGCCAAGACAGGAGGAACACTGAAGCTTTCTTT. Its protein product is CASSQDRRNTEAFF.

The rearrangement joins TRBV24-1 to TRBJ1-2, with D perhaps TRBD1 (5 bases). There are 16 residues in the CDR3. CDR1 is KGHDR and CDR2 is SFDVKD in the germline V gene. With 4 bases removed from V and 2 bases from J, the gap between germline ends came to 16 bases. Here the CDR3 reads CATSDPREGLNYGYTF. As DNA, the CDR3 is TGTGCCACCAGTGACCCCAGGGAGGGGCTGAACTATGGCTACACCTTC.

In this sample, this clonotype turned up once. CDR3 DNA sequence: TGTGCCAGCACGGGACACCTTAGCACAGATACGCAGTTCTTC. Translating gives CASTGHLSTDTQFF. The V and J genes are TRBV27 and TRBJ2-1; possible D gene TRBD1, 6 bases. Trimming removed 7 bases from V and 12 bases from J, with 22 bases in between. This CDR3 spans 14 amino acids. The germline CDR1 and CDR2 sequences are MNHEY and SMNVEV (reference sequence).

The rearrangement links TRBV7-9 to TRBJ2-1; TRBD2 matches at 15 bases. This CDR3 is 15 amino acids long. Germline-derived CDR1 and CDR2 are SEHNR and FQNEAQ (reference sequence). V trimming: 5 bases; J trimming: 9 bases; junction bases outside the gene matches: 5. This CDR3 reads CASSLGTSGRSEQFF. The CDR3 bases are TGTGCCAGCAGCCTCGGGACTAGCGGGAGGAGTGAGCAGTTCTTC.

The rearrangement uses TRBV6-5 and TRBJ1-4, with D possibly TRBD1 on 5 matching bases. The CDR3 contains 16 residues. CDR1 MNHEY and CDR2 SVGAGI come from the germline V gene. V was trimmed by 2 bases and J by 3 bases, leaving 13 bases between them. The chain's CDR3 is CASSYTWTGANEKLFF. In nucleotides, the CDR3 is TGTGCCAGCAGTTACACGTGGACGGGGGCTAATGAAAAACTGTTTTTT.

The table lists this clonotype with a few counts. This chain connects TRBV18 to TRBJ2-7; tentatively, D is TRBD2 (5 bases). The length of the CDR3 is 12 residues. V lost 3 bases and J 7 bases, leaving 10 bases between the germline ends. CDR1 and CDR2 (germline): KGHSH, LQKENI. The CDR3: CASSPSRREQYF. Written as DNA, the CDR3 is TGTGCCAGCTCACCCAGTCGGAGGGAGCAGTACTTC.

The chain combines TRBV7-2 with TRBJ2-5; 13 nucleotides align to TRBD2. Trimming took 3 bases from V and 5 from J; bases not matched to a gene: 6. The length of the CDR3 is 16 residues. CDR1 and CDR2 from the germline V gene are SGHTA and FQGNSA. CDR3 protein: CASSFPGLAGVETQYF. CDR3 DNA: TGTGCCAGCAGCTTCCCCGGACTAGCGGGGGTCGAGACCCAGTACTTC. The whole variable domain, remainder taken from reference TRBV7-2 and TRBJ2-5, is GAGVSQSPSNKVTEKGKDVELRCDPISGHTALYWYRQSLGQGLEFLIYFQGNSAPDKSGLPSDRFSAERTGGSVSTLTIQRTQQEDSAVYLCASSFPGLAGVETQYFGPGTRLLVL.

The rearrangement uses TRBV12-3 or TRBV12-4 and TRBJ1-5; weak D call: TRBD1 (6 bases). The CDR3 is 16 amino acids. V lost 3 bases to trimming and J lost 3 bases, with 15 bases between them. CDR3 coding DNA: TGTGCCAGCAGTTTTGCGGGACACAACCTCAATCAGCCCCAGCATTTT. Protein product: CASSFAGHNLNQPQHF.

This rearrangement joins TRBV12-3 or TRBV12-4 to TRBJ2-5; 11 bases align to TRBD1. The V gene end was trimmed by 0 bases and the J gene end by 5 bases; junction bases not matched to a gene: 5. The CDR3 spans 16 residues. CDR3 sequence reads: CASSLADRGRGETQYF. DNA of the CDR3: TGTGCCAGCAGTTTAGCGGACAGGGGGCGCGGGGAGACCCAGTACTTC.

The chain uses TRBV20-1 and TRBJ2-2; maybe TRBD2 (7 bases). CDR3 size: 15 residues. Germline loops: CDR1 DFQATT, CDR2 SNEGSKA (reference sequence). The germline V and J ends were trimmed by 2 bases and 0 bases, with 10 bases remaining between them. CDR3 sequence: CSARYGGPNTGELFF. DNA of the CDR3: TGCAGTGCTAGATACGGGGGGCCGAACACCGGGGAGCTGTTTTTT.

Many counts were recorded for this clonotype. The genes are TRBV20-1 and TRBJ1-2; D gene uncertain. Germline CDR1 and CDR2: DFQATT and SNEGSKA (reference sequence). Trimming took 0 bases from V and 3 from J, leaving 14 bases between them. The CDR3 totals 15 residues. The CDR3 spells CSARDSGESDYGYTF. The CDR3 coding sequence is TGCAGTGCTAGAGATTCGGGTGAAAGTGACTATGGCTACACCTTC.

This clonotype has just a few counts. The chain couples TRBV5-1 to TRBJ2-3, with unresolved D. Germline lookup yields CDR1 SGHRS and CDR2 YFSETQ. The CDR3 has 12 amino acids. V lost 2 bases to trimming and J lost 5 bases, with 6 bases between them. The CDR3 is CASSFEVDTQYF. CDR3 nucleotides: TGCGCCAGCAGCTTCGAAGTAGATACGCAGTATTTT.

In this sample, this clonotype turned up many times. The chain joins TRBV7-2 to TRBJ2-1, with TRBD2 as a possible D gene (5 bases). This CDR3 spans 13 amino acids. Germline V gives CDR1 SGHTA, CDR2 FQGNSA. V gave up 0 bases and J gave up 10 bases, with 10 bases separating them. CDR3 in amino acids: CASSLAEVGEQFF. CDR3 in DNA: TGTGCCAGCAGCTTAGCGGAGGTTGGGGAGCAGTTCTTC.

The chain carries TRBV5-6 and TRBJ1-1; D unresolved. From germline, CDR1 is SGHDT and CDR2 YYEEEE. The V gene lost 3 bases and the J gene lost 11 bases, with 26 bases spanning the gap. CDR3 length: 16 amino acids. The CDR3, as DNA: TGTGCCAGCAGCTCTTACGGACCCGCGGTCCGAACGGGGGCTTTCTTT. Protein sequence: CASSSYGPAVRTGAFF.

This clonotype came up many times. The rearrangement links TRBV6-2 or TRBV6-3 to TRBJ2-5; 7 bases align to TRBD1. The CDR3 is made up of 12 amino acids. Trimming took 6 bases from V and 9 from J; bases not matched to a gene: 7. Germline V gene data show CDR1 as MNHEY and CDR2 as SVGEGT. The DNA for the CDR3 is TGTGCCAGCAGACTCCTGCAGGGGGCCCAGTACTTC. Residues: CASRLLQGAQYF.

The V gene is TRBV5-6, the J gene TRBJ1-1, with D possibly TRBD1 on 6 matching bases. CDR3 size: 14 residues. Trimming shortened V by 4 bases and J by 10 bases, and 20 bases separated the two germline ends. Germline CDR1 reads SGHDT; CDR2 reads YYEEEE. The CDR3 region is CASSAVGGLTAAFF. CDR3 sequence (DNA): TGTGCCAGCAGCGCAGTAGGGGGGCTCACGGCAGCTTTCTTT.

This clonotype was recorded many times. J is TRBJ1-1 and V is TRBV6-1; the D is unclear. Germline lookup yields CDR1 MNHNS and CDR2 SASEGT. V shed 2 bases and J shed 3 bases, with 10 bases lying between them. CDR3 length: 14 amino acids. CDR3 coding DNA: TGTGCCAGCAGTGAAAGAGTAGATTACACTGAAGCTTTCTTT. Translated: CASSERVDYTEAFF.

This clonotype was picked up many times. V gene TRBV20-1 combines with J gene TRBJ2-1; no reliable D call. V lost 4 bases and J lost 7, with 14 bases in between. This CDR3 has 13 residues. Germline V gives CDR1 DFQATT, CDR2 SNEGSKA (reference sequence). The CDR3 sequence is CSAIISSRNEQFF. CDR3 DNA: TGCAGTGCTATAATAAGTTCGAGGAATGAGCAGTTCTTC.

This clonotype was detected ten times or more. The chain links TRBV29-1 to TRBJ2-1, with a possible D match to TRBD1 (6 bases). CDR3 size: 10 residues. Germline CDR1 is SQVTM and CDR2 is ANQGSEA. Trimming took off 7 bases at V and 8 bases at J, with 9 bases between the two ends. The chain's CDR3 is CSAGQHEQFF. The CDR3 DNA sequence: TGCAGCGCCGGACAGCATGAGCAGTTCTTC.

This clonotype showed up many times. This rearrangement joins TRBV5-1 to TRBJ2-1; D is undetermined. Trimming cost V 0 bases and J 5 bases, with 12 bases left between them. The CDR3 contains 15 residues. Germline CDR1 is SGHRS and CDR2 is YFSETQ. As DNA, the CDR3 is TGCGCCAGCAGCTTGGCCCTAGGACCCAACAATGAGCAGTTCTTC. Translated: CASSLALGPNNEQFF. Based on the CDR3 plus reference TRBV5-1 and TRBJ2-1, the full variable domain is KAGVTQTPRYLIKTRGQQVTLSCSPISGHRSVSWYQQTPGQGLQFLFEYFSETQRNKGNFPGRFSGRQFSNSRSEMNVSTLELGDSALYLCASSLALGPNNEQFFGPGTRLTVL.

There are a few counts of this clonotype. The chain joins TRBV20-1 to TRBJ2-2; the D is unclear. Between the trimmed V and J ends, which lost 6 bases and 6 bases, there was a span of 11 bases. Germline CDR1 reads DFQATT; CDR2 reads SNEGSKA (reference sequence). The CDR3 is made up of 12 amino acids. CDR3 sequence (DNA): TGCAGTGCCAGTCAAGGGTCCGGGGAGCTGTTTTTT. Residues: CSASQGSGELFF.

With respect to this clonotype: One junction end does not reproduce the germline sequence, and a read error may be involved. This chain joins TRBV5-1 and TRBJ1-1, with D possibly TRBD1 on 5 matching bases. Germline loops: CDR1 SGHRS, CDR2 YFSETQ. The CDR3 has 15 amino acids. In DNA, the CDR3 is TGTGCCAGCAGCCAGCGGGGGGGGAGGAACACTGAAGCTTTCTTT. Amino acids: CASSQRGGRNTEAFF.